This TCR beta chain was identified during a study of control samples from healthy donors and cancer patients. V dropped 6 bases and J dropped 6; count of bases not matched to a gene: 6. The germline V gene encodes CDR1 MDHEN and CDR2 SYDVKM. The CDR3 runs 13 residues. Libraries were prepared by immunoSEQ multiplex PCR; TCRdb keeps only in-frame clonotypes and omits some of them. Seen here are roughly 190,000 clones, about nine tenths observed once, and the top ten hold roughly 1.6%. This TCR derives from a woman in her 30s in good health. This sequence joins TRBV28 and TRBJ2-7, with 9 bases lining up with TRBD2. The sample consisted of blood. This chain's CDR3 is CASSLYSGSEQYF. DNA of the CDR3: TGTGCCAGCAGCCTCTATAGCGGGAGCGAGCAGTACTTC.